The TCR beta chain under discussion was sequenced for a study of blood T cells in healthy people across ages. The sample, about 9.2 milliliters of peripheral blood, was drawn from each donor. Study outcomes and limitations: Using unsorted PBMCs precluded a conclusive naive versus antigen-experienced comparison. In long-lived donors, naive CD4+ cell counts and diversity exceeded those of aged donors.

Note on this clonotype: What it binds is not known.

The authors ran a second PCR of roughly 6 to 12 cycles using a sample-barcoded 5' primer and a J-beta primer mix. TCRdb processed the 5' RACE reads anew with MiXCR; each CDR3 protein has one entry. The sample includes over 1,200,000 distinct CDR3 sequences, around 59% of them seen just once. Source material: blood. The TCR comes from a man younger than 30 in good health.

This CDR3 reads CASNLASDTQYF. The DNA of the CDR3 is TGTGCCAGCAATCTAGCGTCAGATACGCAGTATTTT. The gene calls are TRBV12-3 or TRBV12-4 and TRBJ2-3; D might be TRBD2 (6 bases). The CDR3 sequence is 12 residues long. V shed 7 bases and J shed 4 bases, with 9 bases lying between them.